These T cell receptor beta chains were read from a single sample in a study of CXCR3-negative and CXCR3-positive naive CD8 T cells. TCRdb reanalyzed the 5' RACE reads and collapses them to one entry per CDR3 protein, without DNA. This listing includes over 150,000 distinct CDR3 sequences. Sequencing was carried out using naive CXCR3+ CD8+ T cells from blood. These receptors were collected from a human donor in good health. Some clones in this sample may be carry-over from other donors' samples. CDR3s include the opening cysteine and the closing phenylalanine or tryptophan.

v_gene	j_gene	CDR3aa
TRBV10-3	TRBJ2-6	CAISESGVFGANVLTF
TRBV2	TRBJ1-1	CASSDGRGNTEAFF
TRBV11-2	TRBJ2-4	CASSASGGGTKNIQYF
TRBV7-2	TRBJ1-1	CASSSQDRDVAFF
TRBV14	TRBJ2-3	CASSQGTRRDTQYF
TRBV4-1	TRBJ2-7	CASSQEWTGLYEQYF
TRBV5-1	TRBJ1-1	CASSLVGANTEAFF
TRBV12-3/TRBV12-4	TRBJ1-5	CASRDSLVEPQHF
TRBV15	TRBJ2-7	CATSRDRYATYEQYF
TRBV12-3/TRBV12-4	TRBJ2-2	CATFPGTTNTGELFF
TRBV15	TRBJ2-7	CATSSVGQGPSYEQYF
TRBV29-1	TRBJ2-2	CSVIQGLEDTGELFF
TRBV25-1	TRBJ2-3	CASYTTGTDHTDTQYF
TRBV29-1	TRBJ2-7	CSAPFGDRVNCEQYF
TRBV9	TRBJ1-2	CASSVDTGRGQRKGYTF
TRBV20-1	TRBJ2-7	CSARIIGLAGNMGEQYF
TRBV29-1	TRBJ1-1	CSVGQGATEAFF
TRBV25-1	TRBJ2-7	CASSVTSGAPLEQYF
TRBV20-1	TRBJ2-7	CSLKVAGGPQYEQYF
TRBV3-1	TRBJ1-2	CASSQEIQGGGYTF
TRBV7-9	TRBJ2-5	CASRTVAAEETQYF
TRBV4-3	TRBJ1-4	CASSHRPTNEKLFF
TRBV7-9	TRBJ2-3	CASSDFWGQSTDTQYF
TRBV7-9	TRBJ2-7	CASQSPYSYEQYF
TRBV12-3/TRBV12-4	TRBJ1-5	CASRPDRGLINQPQHF
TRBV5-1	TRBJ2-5	CASSLLPTGADQETQYF
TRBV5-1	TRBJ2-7	CASSWGTGGTYEQYF
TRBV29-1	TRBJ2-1	CSVEDSQGAYNEQFF
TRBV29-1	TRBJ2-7	CSVEFFPDQGFGYEQYF
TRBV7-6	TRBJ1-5	CASSPWTGLGNQPQHF
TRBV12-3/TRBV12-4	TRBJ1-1	CASSFLGVNTEAFF
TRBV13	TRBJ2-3	CASSHQGLATSTDTQYF
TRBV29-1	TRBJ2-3	CSVDGQGSLTSTDTQYF
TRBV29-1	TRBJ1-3	CSVEVEAGGFSSGNTIYF
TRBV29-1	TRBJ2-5	CSVEKGARETQYF
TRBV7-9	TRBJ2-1	CASRPEGPYNEQFF
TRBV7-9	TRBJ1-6	CASRSGQGNSPLHF
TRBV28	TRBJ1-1	CASSLDSYTEAFF
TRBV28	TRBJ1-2	CASSFTTGADYTF
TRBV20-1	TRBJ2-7	CSAEGLGLAEPYEQYF
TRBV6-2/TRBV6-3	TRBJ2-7	CASSRGLVLSYEQYF
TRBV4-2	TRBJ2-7	CASSQDGGTYEQYF
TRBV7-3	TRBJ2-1	CARSSKLDRGNEQFF
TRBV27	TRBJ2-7	CASSSRVSYEQYF
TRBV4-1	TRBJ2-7	CASSQDTSGFLYEQYF
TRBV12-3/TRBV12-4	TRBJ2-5	CASSPSGGGETQYF
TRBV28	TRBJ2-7	CAYSTESYEQYF
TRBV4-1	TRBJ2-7	CASSQVSGDEQYF
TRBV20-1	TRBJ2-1	CSARPRWAVYNEQFF
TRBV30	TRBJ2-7	CAWNTGGFYEQYF
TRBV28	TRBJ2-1	CASIAYSGASRSYNEQFF
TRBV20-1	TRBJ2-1	CSTPNWDTIYSYNEQFF
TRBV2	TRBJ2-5	CASSDGLAGKTQYF
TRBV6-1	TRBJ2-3	CASRPIDGSQYF
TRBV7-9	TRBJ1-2	CASSPPGTGEGYTF
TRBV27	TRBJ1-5	CASSLVLGNQPQHF
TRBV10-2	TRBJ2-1	CASSGSPTSGTNHGRGQFF
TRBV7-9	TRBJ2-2	CASSSYSFGPSGWELFF
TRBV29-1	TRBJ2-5	CSVESIRGAMVRETQYF